The next 21 T cell receptor beta chains were all read from a single sample in a study of response to subunit inactivated influenza vaccine. TCRdb passed the RT-PCR reads through MiXCR, listing each CDR3 protein once. The sample contains 530,000 or so distinct CDR3 sequences, less than 30% of which appear only once. Sample: CD4+ T cells sorted from PBMCs, taken roughly 5 days after vaccination. Receptors were obtained from a man in his fifties who received an inactivated influenza vaccine.

V gene TRBV28 combines with J gene TRBJ1-6; D is unclear. Germline lookup yields CDR1 MDHEN and CDR2 SYDVKM. This CDR3 has 16 amino acids. With 8 bases removed from V and 0 bases from J, the gap between germline ends came to 14 bases. CDR3 coding DNA: TGTGCCAGCTGTCCTACTGTGAGCTCCTATAATTCACCCCTCCACTTT. This encodes CASCPTVSSYNSPLHF.

The chain is built from TRBV18 and TRBJ1-5, with unresolved D. The CDR3 spans 13 residues. The germline V gene encodes CDR1 KGHSH and CDR2 LQKENI. Between the trimmed V and J ends, which lost 6 bases and 4 bases, there was a span of 10 bases. The CDR3 bases are TGTGCCAGCTCGCAATATGAGAATCAGCCCCAGCATTTT. Its protein product is CASSQYENQPQHF.

This clonotype turned up a few times. The V gene is TRBV29-1, the J gene TRBJ1-2, with a tentative D call TRBD1 (5 bases). V was shortened by 6 bases and J by 4 bases, with 15 bases between the two germline ends. Germline-derived CDR1 and CDR2 are SQVTM and ANQGSEA. The CDR3 length is 13 residues. CDR3 protein: CSVGRDSSYGYTF. In DNA, the CDR3 is TGCAGCGTAGGCCGCGACAGCTCCTATGGCTACACCTTC.

This clonotype was counted once. The rearrangement links TRBV9 to TRBJ2-2, with unresolved D. Germline values: CDR1 SGDLS, CDR2 YYNGEE. V lost 0 bases and J 0 bases, leaving 9 bases between the germline ends. There are 16 residues in the CDR3. The CDR3 DNA sequence: TGTGCCAGCAGCGTAGATACAGCATCGAACACCGGGGAGCTGTTTTTT. This sequence encodes CASSVDTASNTGELFF.

This clonotype was detected only a few times. The genes are TRBV6-1 and TRBJ1-4; D remains unclear. Trimming stripped 9 bases from V and 3 bases from J, with 14 bases between. Germline V gene lookup returns CDR1 MNHNS and CDR2 SASEGT. The CDR3 has 14 residues. CDR3 residues: CASTGRTSNEKLFF. In DNA form, the CDR3 reads TGTGCCAGTACCGGGCGGACGTCTAATGAAAAACTGTTTTTT.

The V call is TRBV5-5, the J call TRBJ1-5, with TRBD1 matching over 10 bases. Germline trimming cut 0 bases from V and 4 bases from J; bases unmatched to any gene: 4. In germline, CDR1 is SGHKS, CDR2 YYEKEE (reference sequence). The CDR3 contains 16 residues. CDR3 DNA: TGTGCCAGCAGCTTGGCCGCGGGACAGGGGAATCAGCCCCAGCATTTT. Translating it yields CASSLAAGQGNQPQHF.

J is TRBJ2-1 and V is TRBV5-6; unclear D gene. In germline, CDR1 is SGHDT, CDR2 YYEEEE. Trimming took 4 bases from V and 8 from J, leaving 13 bases between them. This CDR3 has 13 residues. This chain's CDR3 is CASSVYRVDEQFF. Written as DNA, the CDR3 is TGTGCCAGCAGCGTGTACCGGGTTGATGAGCAGTTCTTC.

Concerning this clonotype: The DNA is omitted, as the CDR3 cannot be located on it reliably, and the CDR3 follows TCRdb's listing. The chain has TRBV5-1 and TRBJ2-1. The CDR3 adds up to 18 amino acids, both ends counted. Germline assignment: CDR1 SGHRS and CDR2 YFSETQ. The CDR3 sequence is CASSWDSFLMSSSSGQFF.

This clonotype showed up just a few times. The chain recombines TRBV7-9 with TRBJ1-5; D remains ambiguous. The CDR3 loop spans 16 amino acids. Trimming cost V 2 bases and J 0 bases, with 11 bases left between them. Per germline, CDR1 SEHNR and CDR2 FQNEAQ (reference sequence). The CDR3 nucleotides read TGTGCCAGCAGCTTATGGGCAGGCTATAGCAATCAGCCCCAGCATTTT. Protein sequence: CASSLWAGYSNQPQHF.

This clonotype was counted only a few times. The chain links TRBV20-1 to TRBJ2-1; D not certain. V was trimmed by 1 base and J by 3 bases, leaving 7 bases between them. The CDR3 sequence is 13 residues long. Germline V CDR1 and CDR2: DFQATT, SNEGSKA (reference sequence). CDR3 sequence (DNA): TGCAGTGCTAGAGGTTGGGTCTACAATGAGCAGTTCTTC. Its protein product is CSARGWVYNEQFF.

This clonotype has just a few counts. The gene calls are TRBV20-1 and TRBJ2-3; 9 nucleotides agree with TRBD2. Germline V gives CDR1 DFQATT, CDR2 SNEGSKA (reference sequence). The CDR3 contains 17 residues. V lost 3 bases, J lost 5 bases, and 15 bases stayed unmatched. The DNA of the CDR3 is TGCAGTGCTAGGGCAATTCCGGCGGGAGGGCCATTAGATACGCAGTATTTT. This sequence encodes CSARAIPAGGPLDTQYF.

The V gene is TRBV5-4, the J gene TRBJ2-1; TRBD2 matches 7 bases. The CDR3 spans 15 residues. After removal of 0 bases from V and 7 bases from J, the junction contained 7 bases not matched to a gene. Germline CDR1 and CDR2: SGHNT and YYREEE (reference sequence). The CDR3 is CASSLEAGVGNEQFF. CDR3 nucleotide sequence: TGTGCCAGCAGCTTGGAGGCGGGAGTGGGAAATGAGCAGTTCTTC.

In this sample, this clonotype turned up a few times. This rearrangement joins TRBV20-1 to TRBJ1-1; no clear D. The CDR3 covers 13 residues. From germline, CDR1 is DFQATT and CDR2 SNEGSKA (reference sequence). The V gene lost 5 bases and the J gene lost 1 base, with 11 bases spanning the gap. CDR3 in DNA: TGCAGTGCTGGAACACACGGGAACACTGAAGCTTTCTTT. It translates to CSAGTHGNTEAFF.

In its sample, this clonotype was seen a few times. The chain carries TRBV7-8 and TRBJ2-3; D may correspond to TRBD1 or TRBD2 (6 bases each). This CDR3 has 15 amino acids. CDR1 is SGHVS and CDR2 is FQNEAQ in the germline V gene. Trimming removed 3 bases from V and 1 base from J, with 11 bases in between. CDR3 coding DNA: TGTGCCAGCAGCTTTGTGGGGGGCCGCACAGATACGCAGTATTTT. As protein: CASSFVGGRTDTQYF.

The chain has TRBV20-1 and TRBJ2-1; 8 bases map to TRBD1. Germline V gene data show CDR1 as DFQATT and CDR2 as SNEGSKA (reference sequence). V shed 0 bases and J 7 bases; nucleotides not matched to a gene: 5. This CDR3 comprises 14 residues. The CDR3 DNA is TGCAGTGCTAGAGATCTAGACAGGGGTAATGAGCAGTTCTTC. This encodes CSARDLDRGNEQFF.

This clonotype has more than one count but fewer than ten. The chain carries TRBV5-8 and TRBJ2-1, with D perhaps matching TRBD2 (5 bases). CDR1 is SGHTS, CDR2 YDEGEE, per germline. Deletions cut 0 bases from V and 5 bases from J, with 6 bases between. The CDR3 is made up of 13 amino acids. The CDR3 coding sequence is TGTGCCAGCAGCTTGGCTAGCAACAATGAGCAGTTCTTC. Translation gives CASSLASNNEQFF.

This clonotype was seen a few times. J is TRBJ2-2 and V is TRBV20-1; 7 positions agree with TRBD2. The CDR3 spans 16 residues. With V trimmed by 6 bases and J by 4 bases, 14 bases remained unmatched. Germline V gene data show CDR1 as DFQATT and CDR2 as SNEGSKA (reference sequence). The CDR3 nucleotides read TGCAGTGCCCCGCATGAGGGAGGGCCTTTCACCGGGGAGCTGTTTTTT. Residues: CSAPHEGGPFTGELFF.

The V call is TRBV9, the J call TRBJ2-1, with 7 bases matching TRBD2. The CDR3 loop spans 13 amino acids. Germline CDR1 SGDLS, CDR2 YYNGEE. J lost 10 bases, V lost 7 bases, and 11 bases had no gene match. The CDR3 DNA reads as TGTGCCAGCGGGGACTACCGCTTGAGGGAGCAGTTCTTC. It is translated as CASGDYRLREQFF.

A few counts support this clonotype. The chain is built from TRBV9 and TRBJ1-1, with D tentatively TRBD1 (5 bases). Germline V gene lookup returns CDR1 SGDLS and CDR2 YYNGEE. With 5 bases removed from V and 1 base from J, the gap between germline ends came to 12 bases. This CDR3 contains 14 residues. CDR3 region: CASRRAGANTEAFF. The CDR3 DNA reads as TGTGCCAGCAGGAGGGCTGGGGCGAACACTGAAGCTTTCTTT.

This clonotype was seen a few times. The chain carries TRBV12-3 or TRBV12-4 and TRBJ1-5; D uncertain. The V end was cut by 6 bases, the J end by 14 bases, with 14 bases between. The CDR3 has 11 amino acids. The CDR3 region has the DNA TGTGCCAGCAGCCAGGACCGCCTCAAGCATTTT. This encodes CASSQDRLKHF.

This clonotype has just a few counts. The chain recombines TRBV4-3 with TRBJ1-6; 7 nucleotides match TRBD1. CDR3 length equals 15 residues. The V gene's germline CDR1 is LGHNA and CDR2 YSLEER. V was clipped by 1 base and J by 6 bases; unmatched bases: 3. CDR3 bases: TGCGCCAGCAGCCAAGTGCACAGGGGTAATTCACCCCTCCACTTT. It yields the protein CASSQVHRGNSPLHF.